The 27 T cell receptor beta chains listed next were all sequenced from one sample in a study of control samples from healthy donors and cancer patients. Using immunoSEQ multiplex PCR, the repertoire was profiled, and TCRdb retains in-frame clones only, with some absent. This sample has 20,000 to 25,000 clones, with around four fifths found just once. Sequences were obtained from PBMCs. The receptor source for this set is a man between 60 and 75 years old with colorectal cancer.

V usage is TRBV6-2 or TRBV6-3 and J usage is TRBJ1-2, with 12 bases identical to TRBD1. In germline, CDR1 is MNHEY, CDR2 SVGEGT. V lost 4 bases and J lost 4; bases outside the gene matches: 7. The CDR3 runs 16 residues. This chain's CDR3 is CASSLRDRGHLYGYTF. The CDR3 DNA sequence: TGTGCCAGCAGTTTGCGGGACAGGGGGCACCTCTATGGCTACACCTTC.

This clone was seen only a few times. This chain joins TRBV6-5 and TRBJ2-2; D uncertain. The CDR3 runs 15 residues. The germline CDR1 and CDR2 sequences are MNHEY and SVGAGI. V was pared by 7 bases and J by 0 bases, with 12 bases between. CDR3 nucleotide sequence: TGTGCCAGCAACACAGAGGCGGCGAACACCGGGGAGCTGTTTTTT. Translated, it gives CASNTEAANTGELFF.

This sequence joins TRBV7-2 and TRBJ2-3, with D uncertain. The CDR3 extends over 15 amino acids. Germline V lookup: CDR1 SGHTA, CDR2 FQGNSA. Trimming removed 0 bases at V and 3 bases at J, with 10 bases between. The CDR3 spells CASSLAPKRTDTQYF. The CDR3 nucleotides read TGTGCCAGCAGCTTAGCCCCCAAGAGAACAGATACGCAGTATTTT.

This clone was recorded only once. The rearrangement uses TRBV5-8 and TRBJ2-7; 8 bases are a match to TRBD1. J gave up 0 bases and V 3 bases, and 5 bases lay outside the gene matches. This CDR3 contains 15 residues. The V gene's germline CDR1 is SGHTS and CDR2 YDEGEE. The CDR3: CASSSRDRFSYEQYF. CDR3 sequence (DNA): TGTGCCAGCAGCTCGAGGGACAGGTTCTCCTACGAGCAGTACTTC.

The chain combines TRBV6-5 with TRBJ2-7; TRBD1 aligns across 10 bases. Trimming took 7 bases from V and 4 from J; bases not matched to a gene: 7. Germline V gene sequence: CDR1 MNHEY, CDR2 SVGAGI. This CDR3 has 14 amino acids. DNA of the CDR3: TGTGCCAGCAAAGGGACAGGGGATGTATACGAGCAGTACGTC. Translated: CASKGTGDVYEQYV.

The rearrangement uses TRBV23-1 and TRBJ2-6; no clear D. TRBV23-1 is an open reading frame whose function is uncertain. CDR3 size: 14 residues. V was shortened by 4 bases and J by 9 bases, with 13 bases between the two germline ends. CDR3 region: CASSPPAGDNVLTF. The CDR3 coding sequence is TGCGCCAGCAGTCCCCCGGCAGGAGACAACGTCCTGACTTTC.

The chain links TRBV2 to TRBJ2-5; 10 positions match TRBD2. The V gene end was trimmed by 2 bases and the J gene end by 0 bases; junction bases not matched to a gene: 3. The CDR3 spans 16 residues. Germline CDR1 SNHLY, CDR2 FYNNEI. CDR3 DNA: TGTGCCAGCAGTGAAAGGCTAGCGGGGGACCAAGAGACCCAGTACTTC. The encoded protein is CASSERLAGDQETQYF.

This clone was seen a single time. This chain uses TRBV18 with TRBJ1-3; D possibly corresponds to TRBD1 (5 bases). The CDR3 extends over 19 amino acids. Per germline, CDR1 KGHSH and CDR2 LQKENI. Trimming removed 1 base at V and 1 base at J, with 20 bases between. The CDR3 nucleotides read TGTGCCAGCTCACCACTCTGGACACGACAATGGGGGTCTGGAAACACCATATATTTT. Protein: CASSPLWTRQWGSGNTIYF.

The V gene is TRBV4-1, the J gene TRBJ2-3; 12 bases line up with TRBD2. CDR1 and CDR2 (germline): MGHRA, YSYEKL. CDR3 length: 17 residues. Trimming cost V 1 base and J 5 bases; bases outside gene matches: 7. CDR3 in amino acids: CASSQVRSSGGGDTQYF. For the CDR3, the DNA is TGCGCCAGCAGCCAAGTCAGGTCTAGCGGGGGGGGAGATACGCAGTATTTT.

The V call is TRBV9, the J call TRBJ1-1; D gene uncertain. The CDR3 contains 16 residues. Germline V gene sequence: CDR1 SGDLS, CDR2 YYNGEE. V was pared by 3 bases and J by 5 bases, with 20 bases between. The CDR3 spells CASSGYPRLPGTEAFF. The CDR3 nucleotides read TGTGCCAGCAGCGGTTACCCGCGACTACCGGGGACTGAAGCTTTCTTT.

The CDR3 DNA is TGCAGATTGACATCTGGAAACACCATATATTTT. Encoded protein: CRLTSGNTIYF. The rearrangement links TRBV20-1 to TRBJ1-3; D not certain. Germline lookup yields CDR1 DFQATT and CDR2 SNEGSKA (reference sequence). The CDR3 runs to 11 residues.

This chain connects TRBV5-4 to TRBJ1-2; 8 bases map to TRBD1. J was trimmed by 6 bases and V by 2 bases; bases with no gene match: 15. CDR3 length: 17 residues. The V gene's germline CDR1 is SGHNT and CDR2 YYREEE (reference sequence). CDR3 coding DNA: TGTGCCAGCAGCTTCAGGGGGCGAGATGAAAAGAGGGATGGCTACACCTTC. Translating gives CASSFRGRDEKRDGYTF.

The V and J genes are TRBV24-1 and TRBJ2-6; D might be TRBD1 (6 bases). With 3 bases removed from V and 2 bases from J, the gap between germline ends came to 10 bases. Germline CDR1 and CDR2: KGHDR and SFDVKD. The CDR3 covers 16 residues. The CDR3 DNA reads TGTGCCACCAGTGATGCCGGACAGACTGGGGCCAACGTCCTGACTTTC. Translated: CATSDAGQTGANVLTF.

J is TRBJ1-6 and V is TRBV2, with 10 bases that match TRBD1. The CDR3 consists of 15 residues. The germline CDR1 and CDR2 sequences are SNHLY and FYNNEI. The V segment lost 3 bases and the J segment 10 bases; nucleotides outside the gene matches: 6. CDR3 region: CASSDGTGDVSPLHF. The CDR3, as DNA: TGTGCCAGCAGTGATGGGACAGGGGACGTCTCACCCCTCCACTTT.

V gene TRBV4-3 combines with J gene TRBJ2-6; D may correspond to TRBD1 or TRBD2 (5 bases each). There are 16 residues in the CDR3. Between the trimmed V and J ends, which lost 4 bases and 4 bases, there was a span of 14 bases. Germline CDR1 LGHNA, CDR2 YSLEER. This CDR3 is CASSPQGAGGANVLTF. CDR3 sequence (DNA): TGCGCCAGCAGCCCGCAGGGTGCGGGCGGGGCCAACGTCCTGACTTTC.

The chain has TRBV7-6 and TRBJ2-2, with 7 bases identical to TRBD2. This CDR3 is 16 amino acids long. The V segment lost 3 bases and the J segment 0 bases; nucleotides outside the gene matches: 4. Germline CDR1 is SGHVS and CDR2 is FNYEAQ. CDR3 region: CASSFFAGANTGELFF. The DNA of the CDR3 is TGTGCCAGCAGCTTTTTTGCGGGGGCGAACACCGGGGAGCTGTTTTTT.

This sequence joins TRBV9 and TRBJ2-3; 8 positions agree with TRBD1. The length of the CDR3 is 16 residues. Unmatched junction bases numbered 9, after V lost 4 bases and J lost 2 bases. The germline CDR1 and CDR2 sequences are SGDLS and YYNGEE. CDR3 loop: CASSSRTGTPTDTQYF. In DNA form, the CDR3 reads TGTGCCAGCAGCTCCCGGACAGGGACACCCACAGATACGCAGTATTTT.

J is TRBJ1-6 and V is TRBV12-3 or TRBV12-4, with D unresolved. The CDR3 runs to 12 residues. V lost 3 bases and J 5 bases, leaving 2 bases between the germline ends. The DNA of the CDR3 is TGTGCCAGCAGTTTTAATAATTCACCCCTCCACTTT. Its protein is CASSFNNSPLHF.

This clone was seen only a few times. The rearrangement links TRBV6-6 to TRBJ1-5; a weak D match, TRBD1 (5 bases). Germline V CDR1 and CDR2: MNHNY, SVGAGI (reference sequence). Trimming pared 5 bases from V and 4 bases from J, leaving 12 bases between. CDR3 length equals 14 residues. The CDR3 sequence: CASSLTGPNQPQHF. CDR3 DNA sequence: TGTGCCAGCAGTCTTACAGGCCCGAATCAGCCCCAGCATTTT.

The chain is built from TRBV4-3 and TRBJ2-2; 10 bases are shared with TRBD2. Germline CDR1 is LGHNA and CDR2 is YSLEER. With V trimmed by 0 bases and J by 7 bases, 11 bases remained unmatched. CDR3 length equals 18 residues. The CDR3 DNA reads TGCGCCAGCAGCCAAGATTTTGCGGTAGCGGGGGGTGGCGGGGAGCTGTTTTTT. It codes for CASSQDFAVAGGGGELFF.

Here the CDR3 DNA reads TGTGCCAGCAGTGAAACAACTAGCGGTATCAACAATGAGCAGTTCTTC. Translating it yields CASSETTSGINNEQFF. This chain connects TRBV2 to TRBJ2-1; 8 bases are shared with TRBD2. The V gene's germline CDR1 is SNHLY and CDR2 FYNNEI. With 2 bases clipped from V and 5 bases from J, the junction kept 8 bases outside the gene matches. The CDR3 runs 16 residues.

The gene calls are TRBV5-1 and TRBJ2-7, with D perhaps TRBD2 (6 bases). The V end was cut by 5 bases, the J end by 1 base, with 13 bases between. The CDR3 is 14 residues long. Germline V gene lookup returns CDR1 SGHRS and CDR2 YFSETQ. The CDR3 sequence is CASRDGRFSYEQYF. DNA of the CDR3: TGCGCCAGCAGGGATGGGAGGTTTTCCTACGAGCAGTACTTC.

This clone was observed a handful of times. The chain has TRBV19 and TRBJ1-5; 9 nucleotides agree with TRBD1. The CDR3 extends over 16 amino acids. Germline V gene data show CDR1 as LNHDA and CDR2 as SQIVND (reference sequence). The trim removed 3 bases at V and 6 bases at J, leaving 9 bases unmatched. CDR3: CASSIEGQGISQPQHF. In nucleotides, the CDR3 is TGTGCCAGTAGTATCGAAGGACAGGGGATTAGTCAGCCCCAGCATTTT. The whole variable domain, remainder taken from reference TRBV19 and TRBJ1-5, is DGGITQSPKYLFRKEGQNVTLSCEQNLNHDAMYWYRQDPGQGLRLIYYSQIVNDFQKGDIAEGYSVSREKKESFPLTVTSAQKNPTAFYLCASSIEGQGISQPQHFGDGTRLSIL.

The table lists this clone with a count of one. The chain couples TRBV18 to TRBJ2-3; D unclear. Deletions cut 5 bases from V and 1 base from J, with 10 bases between. The CDR3 is 14 amino acids. Germline V gene sequence: CDR1 KGHSH, CDR2 LQKENI. The CDR3 loop is CASSSTEGTDTQYF. The CDR3 nucleotides read TGTGCCAGCTCAAGTACAGAAGGCACAGATACGCAGTATTTT.

This chain uses TRBV9 with TRBJ2-4; 10 bases line up with TRBD1. The CDR3 covers 17 residues. The germline CDR1 and CDR2 sequences are SGDLS and YYNGEE. The junction had 10 bases not matched to a gene; V was cut back by 5 bases and J by 2 bases. CDR3 amino acids: CASSPNRQGATKNIQYF. The CDR3 DNA reads as TGTGCCAGCAGTCCAAATAGACAGGGGGCAACCAAAAACATTCAGTACTTC.

The rearrangement joins TRBV4-1 to TRBJ2-1, with 13 positions matching TRBD2. CDR3 length: 17 amino acids. Germline trimming cut 3 bases from V and 9 bases from J; bases unmatched to any gene: 11. Germline V lookup: CDR1 MGHRA, CDR2 YSYEKL. Written as DNA, the CDR3 is TGCGCCAGCAGCCAGACGGGACTAGCGGGGAAGAAACGTGAGCAGTTCTTC. Its protein product is CASSQTGLAGKKREQFF.

The V and J genes are TRBV9 and TRBJ2-1, with TRBD2 matching 9 bases. Germline V CDR1 and CDR2: SGDLS, YYNGEE. V lost 0 bases to trimming and J lost 3 bases; unmatched junction nucleotides: 4. This CDR3 is 16 amino acids long. CDR3 protein: CASSVGASGVYNEQFF. CDR3 nucleotides: TGTGCCAGCAGCGTAGGGGCTAGCGGGGTCTACAATGAGCAGTTCTTC.